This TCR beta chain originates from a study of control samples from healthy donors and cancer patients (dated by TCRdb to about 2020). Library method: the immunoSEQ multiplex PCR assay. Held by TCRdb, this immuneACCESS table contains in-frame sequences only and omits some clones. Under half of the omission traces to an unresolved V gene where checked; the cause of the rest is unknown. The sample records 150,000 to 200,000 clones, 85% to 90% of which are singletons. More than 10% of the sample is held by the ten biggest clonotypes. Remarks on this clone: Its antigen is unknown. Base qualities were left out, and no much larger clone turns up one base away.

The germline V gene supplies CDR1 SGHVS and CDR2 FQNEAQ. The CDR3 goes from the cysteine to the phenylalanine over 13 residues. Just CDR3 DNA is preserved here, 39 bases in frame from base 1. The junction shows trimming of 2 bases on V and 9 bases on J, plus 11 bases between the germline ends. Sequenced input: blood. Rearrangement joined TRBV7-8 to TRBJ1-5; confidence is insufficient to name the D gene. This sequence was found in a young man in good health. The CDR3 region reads CASSLSEMGPQHF. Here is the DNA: TGTGCCAGCAGCTTATCCGAGATGGGGCCCCAGCATTTT.